This T cell receptor (beta chain) emerged from a study of immune evolution from preneoplasia to lung adenocarcinoma (TCRdb year 2021). With regard to the full study: HLA loss of heterozygosity was seen in around 7.3%, 15% and 36% of AIS, MIA and ADC lesions, and in no AAH lesions. A total of about 51 patients contributed TCR sequencing data. Resected precursor lesions (AAH, AIS, MIA) and invasive adenocarcinomas were compared with paired morphologically normal lung tissue. The study used immune gene expression, TCR sequencing and multiplex immunofluorescence to profile the immune contexture of lung adenocarcinoma precursors and invasive adenocarcinoma. The sample size depended on which specimens were available, not on a prior power calculation. A total of roughly 51 patients with pulmonary nodules who underwent surgical resection were included in the overall cohort. POLYSOLVER was used to infer class I HLA alleles from exome data, and LOHHLA was used to detect allele-specific HLA loss. The immune data were combined with whole exome sequencing and methylation data from the same cohort of nodules. It was reported in the study that approximately 99 samples were used for TCR sequencing. What the study reported, not specific to this receptor: Top T cell clone frequencies were highest in normal lung and appeared to decrease progressively from AAH through AIS, MIA and invasive adenocarcinoma. Normal lung showed the highest clonality, whereas later-stage lesions appeared to have higher T cell density and diversity but lower clonality. All patients were from Japan and China, so applicability to Western populations was uncertain. The findings reflected association rather than direct causation, and larger cohorts with long-term follow-up and longitudinal biopsies were considered necessary. The highest T cell clonality was observed in KRAS-mutant nodules compared with EGFR-mutant or double wild-type lesions.

This clone was detected only once. The clone's antigen remains unknown. There are no base qualities to consult, and no much larger clone falls within one base. The immunoSEQ hsTCRbeta Kit was used to sequence TCR beta CDR3 regions from DNA. As for the authors' bioinformatics: The ImmunoSEQ Analyzer was used to analyse the TCR sequencing data. T cell clonality was defined as 1 minus Pielou's evenness, as computed on productive rearrangements. To measure T cell diversity, the inverse Simpson index was applied to productive templates. T cell density was expressed as TCR beta template counts normalized to usable DNA, with usable DNA estimated by amplifying and sequencing housekeeping genes. TCR metrics were compared across histologic stages using two-sided Kruskal-Wallis tests. Here the immuneACCESS table is served through TCRdb, limited to in-frame sequences with V and J called. Missing clones are a known gap in these copies; in checked studies unresolved V genes cover under half, and the rest lacks a known reason. The D gene and trimming were derived from the DNA, and the V and J assignments and clone size from that table. The sample table lists tens of thousands of clones, around 85% of them with a count of one. Around 5% of the sample rests with the top ten.

The patients had resection in Japan or China between about 2013 and 2017. Two lung cancer pathologists independently reviewed H&E slides to confirm the histologic diagnosis of every case. Macro-dissection after pathologic assessment enriched premalignant or tumor cells for nucleic acid extraction. DNA was isolated from FFPE tissue using the AllPrep DNA/RNA FFPE Kit. CDR1 and CDR2 were assigned from the germline V gene (reference sequence) as GTSNPN and SVGIG. V loses 0 bases, J loses 9 bases, and the germline ends lie 11 bases apart. Inclusive of the bounding cysteine and phenylalanine, the CDR3 is 12 residues long. The entry retains the CDR3 DNA only, 36 bases that are in frame from base 1.

This clonotype was obtained from a person aged 55 to 69 with lung adenocarcinoma. Here the chain combines TRBV30 and TRBJ1-1; the D gene assignment is ambiguous. The specimen sequenced was FFPE invasive lung adenocarcinoma tissue. The cell subset or site label on this specimen signifies: frankly invasive lung adenocarcinoma (ADC). Here the CDR3 is given as CAWSVQFGKAFF. The DNA sequence reads TGTGCCTGGAGTGTACAGTTCGGGAAAGCTTTCTTT.